The T cell receptor beta chain under discussion was sequenced for a study of cytomegalovirus exposure and HLA in healthy donors. Healthy bone marrow donors supplied every sample. PCR amplification relied on 60 Vbeta primers (plus 13 Jbeta primers). Sequenced by immunoSEQ multiplex PCR; TCRdb stores in-frame clones only, minus some. The sample yields about 210,000 clones, roughly 85% seen once. Comments on this clone: The antigen is unknown.

The V end lost 2 bases, the J end lost 1 base, and 7 bases lay between the germline ends. There are 14 residues in the CDR3. Germline CDR1 and CDR2: SGHTA and FQGNSA. Whole-study results and caveats: A later analysis linked 15,000 to 20,000 TCR beta sequences to HLA alleles at 0.05 false discovery rate. As confirmed in vitro, a few CMV-associated chains were specific for CMV antigens. With further analysis later on, most CMV-associated TCR beta chains appeared HLA-restricted.

The chain couples TRBV7-2 to TRBJ2-3; D possibly corresponds to TRBD1 (6 bases). The clonotype was recovered from a male donor in good health and CMV-seronegative. The source material was PBMCs. The CDR3 nucleotides read TGTGCCAGCAGCTTATCAGGGGGCACAGATACGCAGTATTTT. It translates to CASSLSGGTDTQYF.